This T cell receptor beta chain was sequenced in a study of blood T cell repertoires in COVID-19. Study context: T cells, B-cell-depleted T cells, or PBMCs provided the cDNA or gDNA that served as material.

Assay: immunoSEQ multiplex PCR; the TCRdb copy retains only in-frame clones and omits some. The data show about 160,000 clones, around 82% seen once. Germline V gene lookup returns CDR1 LNHDA and CDR2 SQIVND (reference sequence). The CDR3 consists of 19 residues. V lost 6 bases to trimming and J lost 5 bases; unmatched junction nucleotides: 20. The age range of participants was about 18 to 90 years, with residence in fewer than 25 US areas. The origin of this receptor is a woman aged 50 to 65 in a cohort exposed to, infected with or recovered from COVID-19 (not recorded which). The rearrangement joins TRBV19 to TRBJ2-1; 9 bases line up with TRBD2. Source material: PBMCs or T cells enriched from blood (not recorded which). The CDR3 region is CASSPRPGGLAGRNNEQFF. The CDR3 bases are TGTGCCAGTAGCCCCAGGCCGGGAGGGCTAGCGGGACGTAACAATGAGCAGTTCTTC.